The T cell receptor (beta chain) described here comes from a study of neurological immune-mediated disorders. Broader study findings: Multiple sclerosis, the disease with the least TCR clonal expansion, fell below healthy controls, whereas HTLV-1-associated myelopathy showed the most.

Trimming at V came to 1 base and at J to 0 bases, leaving 6 bases not matched to a gene. CDR1 and CDR2 (germline): MGHRA, YSYEKL. This CDR3 has 17 amino acids. Of note for this clonotype: Antigen specificity is unknown.

TCRdb analysed the 5' RACE reads with MiXCR anew, one entry per CDR3 protein. Among about 92,000 distinct CDR3 sequences listed, around 3.5% were seen once. The rearrangement uses TRBV4-1 and TRBJ2-7; 10 nucleotides align to TRBD2. The sequence was collected from a woman aged 50 to 65 with multiple sclerosis. Sample: PBMCs. CDR3 DNA sequence: TGCGCCAGCAGCCAAGGGTTTAGCGGGGGGATCTCCTACGAGCAGTACTTC. Its translation: CASSQGFSGGISYEQYF.